This TCR beta chain is drawn from a study of blood T cell repertoires in COVID-19. The wider study: PBMCs, B-cell-depleted T cells, or T cells were the source of the cDNA or gDNA that made up the material.

This clone was detected only once. The CDR3 length is 16 residues. Germline V gene sequence: CDR1 LGHNT, CDR2 FRNRAP. The V end was cut by 6 bases, the J end by 4 bases, with 19 bases between. Study processing details: Estimation of nucleated cell counts was performed using reference gene primer amplification. The assay was immunoSEQ multiplex PCR, and TCRdb's table has in-frame clones only and misses some. The V and J calls and clone size are taken from that table; D and trimming were inferred from the DNA. The sample contains about 100,000 clones, about 88% of which appear only once. The receptor was derived from a woman in her sixties or seventies with acute or convalescent COVID-19. The sample comprised peripheral blood. The rearrangement joins TRBV12-5 to TRBJ1-3; D is perhaps TRBD1 (6 bases). This CDR3 is CASGLWGGSGGNTIYF. As DNA, the CDR3 is TGTGCTAGTGGCCTCTGGGGGGGCTCGGGGGGAAACACCATATATTTT.